These 12 T cell receptor beta chains originate from one sample sequenced in a study of OX40 agonist ivuxolimab in advanced cancers. Sequenced by immunoSEQ multiplex PCR; TCRdb stores in-frame clones only, minus some. The sample has under 20,000 clones, around 74% seen once. The specimen was CD4+ or CD8+ T cells sorted from blood, collected in a trial of the OX40 agonist ivuxolimab. These receptors originate from an adult with an advanced solid tumor such as melanoma, head and neck, liver or kidney cancer.

The chain joins TRBV7-8 to TRBJ2-3; D may be TRBD1 or TRBD2 (5 bases each). The CDR3 totals 18 residues. V shed 2 bases and J shed 5 bases, with 23 bases lying between them. Germline loops: CDR1 SGHVS, CDR2 FQNEAQ. The CDR3 nucleotides are TGTGCCAGCAGCTTACGAGGGGAGCCCTGGGGAGATAAAGATACGCAGTATTTT. This gives the protein CASSLRGEPWGDKDTQYF.

The chain has TRBV27 and TRBJ2-7; D possibly matches TRBD1 or TRBD2 (5 bases each). The germline gives CDR1 MNHEY, CDR2 SMNVEV (reference sequence). Trimming took 3 bases from V and 1 from J, leaving 7 bases between them. The CDR3 is made up of 13 amino acids. The CDR3 reads CASSFGGSYEQYF. Written as DNA, the CDR3 is TGTGCCAGCAGTTTTGGGGGTTCCTACGAGCAGTACTTC.

This clone was found once. The chain couples TRBV7-2 to TRBJ2-7; D is undetermined. Trimming left V 4 bases short and J 2 bases short, with 3 bases between. CDR3 length equals 11 residues. From germline, CDR1 is SGHTA and CDR2 FQGNSA. In nucleotides, the CDR3 is TGTGCCAGCAGCTGGGCCTACGAGCAGTACTTC. Translated: CASSWAYEQYF.

This clone has more than one count but fewer than ten. The chain recombines TRBV7-3 with TRBJ2-1; 10 bases match TRBD1. V shed 6 bases and J 7 bases; nucleotides not matched to a gene: 9. This CDR3 comprises 15 residues. Germline V lookup: CDR1 SGHTA, CDR2 FQGTGA. The CDR3: CASRAGTGAWNEQFF. CDR3 coding DNA: TGTGCCAGCAGGGCCGGGACAGGGGCATGGAATGAGCAGTTCTTC.

This sequence joins TRBV2 and TRBJ1-1, with D unclear. CDR1 is SNHLY and CDR2 is FYNNEI in the germline V gene. CDR3 length: 9 residues. DNA for the CDR3: TGTGGCCCCAAGTCGGGAGCTTTCTTT. Encoded protein: CGPKSGAFF. Full variable domain (outside the CDR3, taken from reference TRBV2 and TRBJ1-1): EPEVTQTPSHQVTQMGQEVILRCVPISNHLYFYWYRQILGQKVEFLVSFYNNEISEKSEIFDDQFSVERPDGSNFTLKIRSTKLEDSAMYFCGPKSGAFFGQGTRLTVV.

The V and J genes are TRBV7-2 and TRBJ1-4; 7 nucleotides line up with TRBD1. CDR3 size: 16 residues. Trimming took 2 bases from V and 8 from J; bases not matched to a gene: 11. CDR1 and CDR2 (germline): SGHTA, FQGNSA. In DNA, the CDR3 is TGTGCCAGCAGCTTATTTATGAGGCAGGGGGAAGAAAAACTGTTTTTT. It translates to CASSLFMRQGEEKLFF. Looking up the rest from reference TRBV7-2 and TRBJ1-4 gives the full variable domain: GAGVSQSPSNKVTEKGKDVELRCDPISGHTALYWYRQSLGQGLEFLIYFQGNSAPDKSGLPSDRFSAERTGGSVSTLTIQRTQQEDSAVYLCASSLFMRQGEEKLFFGSGTQLSVL.

J is TRBJ1-5 and V is TRBV21-1; the table's D call TRBD1 went unverified against the DNA. TRBV21-1 is an annotated pseudogene. The CDR3 has 15 residues. The CDR3 loop is CASSRRRQPNQPQHF. CDR3 nucleotide sequence: TGTGCCAGCAGCAGACGACGACAACCGAATCAGCCCCAGCATTTT.

The J gene is TRBJ1-1, the V gene TRBV27, with D unclear. CDR1 and CDR2 from the germline V gene are MNHEY and SMNVEV (reference sequence). The CDR3 totals 11 residues. V lost 8 bases and J lost 10, with 14 bases in between. The chain's CDR3 is CASYSSRGAFF. The CDR3 coding sequence is TGTGCCAGCTACAGTTCCCGAGGAGCTTTCTTT.

The rearrangement links TRBV9 to TRBJ1-1; D not certain. The germline gives CDR1 SGDLS, CDR2 YYNGEE. CDR3 length: 12 amino acids. The germline V and J ends were trimmed by 3 bases and 6 bases, with 9 bases remaining between them. The CDR3 is CASSADGPEAFF. For the CDR3, the DNA is TGTGCCAGCAGCGCGGACGGACCTGAAGCTTTCTTT.

V and J are TRBV4-1 and TRBJ1-2, with D possibly TRBD1 on 6 matching bases. Trimming shortened V by 1 base and J by 4 bases, and 19 bases separated the two germline ends. The CDR3 is 17 amino acids. The germline V gene has CDR1 MGHRA and CDR2 YSYEKL. The CDR3 DNA is TGCGCCAGCAGCCAAGTGCCGGGGGGCCGTAGTTTCTATGGCTACACCTTC. Protein product: CASSQVPGGRSFYGYTF.

A remark on this clone: It differs at one base from a far larger clone, so likely a read error. This chain links TRBV1 with TRBJ2-7. TRBV1 is a pseudogene segment. This CDR3 contains 17 residues. The CDR3 bases are TGCACCAGCAGCCAAGAGGGTCTAGGCTCAGGCCCCTACGAGCAGTACTTC. Residues: CTSSQEGLGSGPYEQYF.

V and J are TRBV7-8 and TRBJ1-5; D unclear. Trimming stripped 3 bases from V and 8 bases from J, with 8 bases between. The germline CDR1 and CDR2 sequences are SGHVS and FQNEAQ. This CDR3 region has 12 residues. Here the CDR3 reads CASSFSLKPQHF. CDR3 DNA: TGTGCCAGCAGCTTCTCATTAAAGCCCCAGCATTTT.